Each of the 22 T cell receptor beta chains below was sequenced from the same sample in a study of shared clonotypes between healthy human individuals. Naive CD8 populations comprised CD45RO-negative cells positively selected for CCR7, excluding terminally differentiated effector memory CD45RA+ cells. TCRdb keeps only in-frame clones here, not all; method: immunoSEQ multiplex PCR. The sample has around 640,000 clones, approximately 96% seen once. The specimen sequenced was naive CD8+ T cells sorted from blood. These receptors were collected from a woman aged 30 to 39 in good health.

V usage is TRBV29-1 and J usage is TRBJ2-1, with D perhaps TRBD2 (5 bases). CDR1 is SQVTM and CDR2 is ANQGSEA in the germline V gene. V lost 5 bases and J 2 bases, leaving 16 bases between the germline ends. CDR3 length: 15 amino acids. CDR3 DNA sequence: TGCAGCGTTCCGAAGTCGGACTCTCCCTACAATGAGCAGTTCTTC. It translates to CSVPKSDSPYNEQFF.

The chain is built from TRBV28 and TRBJ2-7; no firm D call. V lost 2 bases and J lost 6, with 11 bases in between. In germline, CDR1 is MDHEN, CDR2 SYDVKM. The CDR3 sequence is 13 residues long. The chain's CDR3 is CASSLGWAAEQYF. In DNA, the CDR3 is TGTGCCAGCAGTTTAGGATGGGCGGCCGAGCAGTACTTC.

The CDR3, as DNA: TGTGCCAGCGGACTGAGGGGGGACCGGGGCTACACCTTC. The encoded protein is CASGLRGDRGYTF. This rearrangement joins TRBV28 to TRBJ1-2; a weak D match, TRBD1 (6 bases). V lost 8 bases and J lost 8, with 18 bases in between. CDR1 and CDR2 (germline): MDHEN, SYDVKM. The CDR3 loop spans 13 amino acids.

V gene TRBV9 combines with J gene TRBJ2-2; 10 bases line up with TRBD1. This CDR3 has 15 amino acids. CDR1 SGDLS and CDR2 YYNGEE come from the germline V gene. J was trimmed by 6 bases and V by 3 bases; bases with no gene match: 5. The CDR3, as DNA: TGTGCCAGCAGCGGTGACAGGGGGCAGGCCGGGGAGCTGTTTTTT. Amino acids: CASSGDRGQAGELFF.

The rearrangement links TRBV6-6 to TRBJ2-1; possible D gene TRBD2, 6 bases. The CDR3 totals 11 residues. The germline gives CDR1 MNHNY, CDR2 SVGAGI (reference sequence). Trimming cost V 6 bases and J 12 bases, with 12 bases left between them. DNA for the CDR3: TGTGCCAGCAGCGGGGGATCTGGGCAGTTCTTC. This translates into CASSGGSGQFF.

The rearrangement uses TRBV5-6 and TRBJ2-5; TRBD2 matches 7 bases. Germline loops: CDR1 SGHDT, CDR2 YYEEEE. The CDR3 extends over 14 amino acids. Trimming cost V 0 bases and J 6 bases; bases outside gene matches: 5. The CDR3 reads CASSLALALKTQYF. The DNA for the CDR3 is TGTGCCAGCAGCTTGGCACTAGCGCTAAAGACCCAGTACTTC.

The V call is TRBV28, the J call TRBJ1-5; 9 bases line up with TRBD1. This CDR3 spans 18 amino acids. J gave up 2 bases and V 5 bases, and 13 bases lay outside the gene matches. The germline V gene has CDR1 MDHEN and CDR2 SYDVKM. This CDR3 is CASSPPPGTGFRNQPQHF. As DNA, the CDR3 is TGTGCCAGCAGTCCGCCCCCCGGGACAGGGTTCCGCAATCAGCCCCAGCATTTT.

The chain carries TRBV11-2 and TRBJ2-3; no clear D gene. V lost 1 base and J lost 11, with 10 bases in between. Germline V gives CDR1 SGHAT, CDR2 FQNNGV. The CDR3 spans 12 residues. The CDR3 loop is CASSLGLSGQYF. The CDR3 DNA is TGTGCCAGCAGCTTAGGCTTATCCGGGCAGTATTTT.

This chain's CDR3 is CASSLQGVDQPQHF. The CDR3 DNA reads as TGTGCCAGCAGCTTGCAAGGGGTCGATCAGCCCCAGCATTTT. This chain links TRBV5-4 with TRBJ1-5, with a tentative D call TRBD1 (5 bases). V lost 1 base and J lost 5, with 10 bases in between. CDR1 is SGHNT, CDR2 YYREEE, per germline (reference sequence). The CDR3 has 14 amino acids.

The CDR3 region has the DNA TGTGCCAGTAGTATAGCTGAGGGAGCTGAGCAGTTCTTC. Translation: CASSIAEGAEQFF. The V and J genes are TRBV19 and TRBJ2-1; possibly TRBD2 for D (5 bases). This CDR3 has 13 amino acids. Germline V gene data show CDR1 as LNHDA and CDR2 as SQIVND (reference sequence). V lost 1 base, J lost 9 bases, and 10 bases lay in between.

DNA for the CDR3: TGTGCCAGCAGCCAAACCCGAAAAGGACTCTTTCAGTTCTTC. Its translation: CASSQTRKGLFQFF. The chain has TRBV14 and TRBJ2-1, with D maybe TRBD2 (5 bases). The V end was cut by 2 bases, the J end by 13 bases, with 18 bases between. This CDR3 is built from 14 residues. CDR1 is SGHDN, CDR2 FVKESK, per germline. The complete variable domain, with remaining parts taken from reference TRBV14 and TRBJ2-1, reads EAGVTQFPSHSVIEKGQTVTLRCDPISGHDNLYWYRRVMGKEIKFLLHFVKESKQDESGMPNNRFLAERTGGTYSTLKVQPAELEDSGVYFCASSQTRKGLFQFFGPGTRLTVL.

The rearrangement uses TRBV5-6 and TRBJ2-7; D possibly corresponds to TRBD1 (6 bases). V was pared by 4 bases and J by 4 bases, with 9 bases between. This CDR3 is built from 12 residues. Looked up from germline, CDR1 is SGHDT and CDR2 is YYEEEE. In nucleotides, the CDR3 is TGTGCCAGCAGCCAACAGGGTTACGAGCAGTACTTC. This gives the protein CASSQQGYEQYF.

This clone was seen only a few times. This CDR3 is also generated by other DNA sequences in the sample. The genes are TRBV9 and TRBJ1-5, with unresolved D. V was cut by 0 bases and J by 3 bases, with 4 bases left in between. CDR1 and CDR2 (germline): SGDLS, YYNGEE. There are 13 residues in the CDR3. Written as DNA, the CDR3 is TGTGCCAGCAGCGTAGGGTCCAATCAGCCCCAGCATTTT. Its translation: CASSVGSNQPQHF.

The CDR3 nucleotides read TGTGCCAGCAGCTTGGAAGGACAGACCATCTCGGAGTACTTC. The encoded protein is CASSLEGQTISEYF. The chain couples TRBV5-6 to TRBJ2-4; possible D gene TRBD1, 6 bases. The CDR3 has 14 amino acids. Germline values: CDR1 SGHDT, CDR2 YYEEEE. Trimming shortened V by 0 bases and J by 14 bases, and 18 bases separated the two germline ends.

The chain combines TRBV14 with TRBJ2-1; D may match TRBD1 or TRBD2 (5 bases each). CDR1 is SGHDN, CDR2 FVKESK, per germline. The CDR3 runs 12 residues. The V gene lost 3 bases and the J gene lost 12 bases, with 12 bases spanning the gap. CDR3 loop: CASSHPLGVQFF. CDR3 in DNA: TGTGCCAGCAGCCACCCACTGGGGGTGCAGTTCTTC.

This clone was observed a handful of times. This chain uses TRBV28 with TRBJ1-5, with D uncertain. V dropped 11 bases and J dropped 3 bases, with 8 bases sitting between them. CDR3 length: 11 residues. Germline assignment: CDR1 MDHEN and CDR2 SYDVKM. In nucleotides, the CDR3 is TGTGCCTCCGGACCCAATCAGCCCCAGCATTTT. Encoded protein: CASGPNQPQHF.

V gene TRBV27 combines with J gene TRBJ2-5; maybe TRBD2 (5 bases). Germline assignment: CDR1 MNHEY and CDR2 SMNVEV (reference sequence). The CDR3 consists of 14 residues. Trimming removed 3 bases from V and 1 base from J, with 9 bases in between. As DNA, the CDR3 is TGTGCCAGCAGTTTTATTGCGGGCCAAGAGACCCAGTACTTC. The encoded protein is CASSFIAGQETQYF.

This sequence joins TRBV4-2 and TRBJ1-4; 10 nucleotides match TRBD1. Looked up from germline, CDR1 is LGHNA and CDR2 is YNFKEQ. This CDR3 has 15 amino acids. V shed 1 base, J shed 6 bases, and the junction held 2 bases outside the gene matches. CDR3: CASSQVDRGDEKLFF. In DNA form, the CDR3 reads TGTGCCAGCAGCCAAGTGGACAGGGGGGATGAAAAACTGTTTTTT.

CDR3 in amino acids: CASSEALGTYEQYF. The CDR3 DNA follows: TGTGCCAGCAGTGAAGCGCTAGGGACCTACGAGCAGTACTTC. The chain combines TRBV6-1 with TRBJ2-7; D is undetermined. This CDR3 spans 14 amino acids. CDR1 is MNHNS, CDR2 SASEGT, per germline. V was shortened by 0 bases and J by 2 bases, with 8 bases between the two germline ends.

V usage is TRBV27 and J usage is TRBJ2-7; D is possibly TRBD1 (6 bases). V lost 3 bases and J 3 bases, leaving 15 bases between the germline ends. The CDR3 length is 15 residues. Germline V CDR1 and CDR2: MNHEY, SMNVEV (reference sequence). CDR3 amino acids: CASSFAAGENYEQYF. The CDR3 DNA reads as TGTGCCAGCAGTTTTGCGGCAGGGGAGAACTACGAGCAGTACTTC.

The rearrangement uses TRBV28 and TRBJ1-2; D unclear. V was shortened by 6 bases and J by 4 bases, with 18 bases between the two germline ends. Germline V gene sequence: CDR1 MDHEN, CDR2 SYDVKM. The CDR3 contains 15 residues. As DNA, the CDR3 is TGTGCCAGCAGCAAACCTCACGGGCGAGGCTATGGCTACACCTTC. As protein: CASSKPHGRGYGYTF.

The chain couples TRBV19 to TRBJ2-7, with 11 bases aligning to TRBD2. CDR3 length: 15 amino acids. Trimming at V came to 3 bases and at J to 3 bases, leaving 4 bases not matched to a gene. Germline V CDR1 and CDR2: LNHDA, SQIVND (reference sequence). The CDR3 protein is CASSIRTSGYYEQYF. The CDR3 DNA reads as TGTGCCAGTAGTATCAGGACTAGCGGGTACTACGAGCAGTACTTC.